The 19 T cell receptor beta chains given below trace back to one sample, sequenced in a study of OX40 agonist ivuxolimab in advanced cancers. Some clones are missing from TCRdb's copy, which holds only in-frame ones; the method was immunoSEQ multiplex PCR. The sample contains some 77,000 clones, about nine tenths of which appear only once. Here the sequenced sample was CD4+ or CD8+ T cells sorted from blood, taken in a trial of the OX40 agonist ivuxolimab. All receptors derive from an adult with an advanced solid tumor such as melanoma, head and neck, liver or kidney cancer.

V usage is TRBV25-1 and J usage is TRBJ2-7, with D perhaps being TRBD1 or TRBD2 (5 bases each). This CDR3 has 12 residues. Germline V CDR1 and CDR2: MGHDK, SYGVNS. The V end was cut by 7 bases, the J end by 6 bases, with 13 bases between. CDR3 nucleotide sequence: TGTGCCAGCACCACGGGGCTAAGCGAGCAGTACTTC. Its translation is CASTTGLSEQYF.

V is TRBV6-1 and J is TRBJ1-2, with a tentative D call TRBD1 (5 bases). Germline V gene sequence: CDR1 MNHNS, CDR2 SASEGT. This CDR3 has 14 amino acids. Trimming stripped 3 bases from V and 4 bases from J, with 12 bases between. CDR3 DNA: TGTGCCAGCAGTGAGCGGGGCAATCTCTATGGCTACACCTTC. Translation gives CASSERGNLYGYTF.

This rearrangement joins TRBV5-1 to TRBJ1-2, with 7 bases lining up with TRBD1. Germline CDR1 is SGHRS and CDR2 is YFSETQ. This CDR3 has 15 residues. V lost 1 base and J lost 0; bases outside the gene matches: 3. CDR3 sequence (DNA): TGCGCCAGCAGCTTGACAGGGACAGCTAACTATGGCTACACCTTC. Translation gives CASSLTGTANYGYTF.

In DNA, the CDR3 is TGTGCCAGCAGTTCGGCTAGCGGGGGGGGCCGCGAGCAGTACTTC. It specifies CASSSASGGGREQYF. This chain links TRBV28 with TRBJ2-7, with 12 bases fitting TRBD2. The CDR3 covers 15 residues. Germline V lookup: CDR1 MDHEN, CDR2 SYDVKM. After removal of 4 bases from V and 6 bases from J, the junction contained 7 bases not matched to a gene.

The chain recombines TRBV6-6 with TRBJ1-5, with TRBD1 as a possible D gene (5 bases). Germline CDR1 MNHNY, CDR2 SVGAGI (reference sequence). The CDR3 sequence is 14 residues long. V was cut by 4 bases and J by 3 bases, with 10 bases left in between. The CDR3 spells CASSSRVYNQPQHF. As DNA, the CDR3 is TGTGCCAGCAGTTCCAGGGTATACAATCAGCCCCAGCATTTT.

This chain joins TRBV4-1 and TRBJ1-2; possibly TRBD1 for D (5 bases). CDR1 is MGHRA, CDR2 YSYEKL, per germline. The CDR3 spans 14 residues. V lost 1 base and J lost 8, with 14 bases in between. CDR3 loop: CASSQATQGWGYTF. CDR3 in DNA: TGCGCCAGCAGCCAAGCTACTCAGGGTTGGGGCTACACCTTC.

The chain recombines TRBV10-2 with TRBJ1-4; D uncertain. Deletions cut 6 bases from V and 8 bases from J, with 7 bases between. CDR3 size: 11 residues. CDR1 is WSHSY, CDR2 SAAADI, per germline. In DNA form, the CDR3 reads TGCGCCAGCAGCGTTGGGGAAAAACTGTTTTTT. This encodes CASSVGEKLFF.

The chain links TRBV7-2 to TRBJ1-4; TRBD1 is a possible D gene (5 bases). Trimming stripped 6 bases from V and 6 bases from J, with 17 bases between. The CDR3 is 15 amino acids. Germline V CDR1 and CDR2: SGHTA, FQGNSA. CDR3 DNA: TGTGCCAGCAGTCCCCTGTTGAGGGGTTATGAAAAACTGTTTTTT. Translation: CASSPLLRGYEKLFF.

The rearrangement uses TRBV12-5 and TRBJ1-2; 10 nucleotides align to TRBD1. V was clipped by 3 bases and J by 13 bases; unmatched bases: 5. The CDR3 is 12 residues long. Germline V lookup: CDR1 LGHNT, CDR2 FRNRAP. DNA of the CDR3: TGTGCTAGTGGTTTAGGGACAGGGGAGGTCACCTTC. Translating it yields CASGLGTGEVTF.

V gene TRBV11-2 combines with J gene TRBJ2-7; 10 bases are a match to TRBD2. From germline, CDR1 is SGHAT and CDR2 FQNNGV. V gave up 6 bases and J gave up 9 bases; unmatched junction bases: 11. The CDR3 runs 14 residues. The CDR3 reads CASRAGLARLGQYF. Here the CDR3 DNA reads TGTGCCAGCAGAGCGGGACTAGCGCGGCTAGGGCAGTACTTC.

The chain joins TRBV27 to TRBJ2-5, with a possible D match to TRBD2 (5 bases). The CDR3 runs to 13 residues. CDR1 and CDR2 from the germline V gene are MNHEY and SMNVEV (reference sequence). Trimming took off 5 bases at V and 0 bases at J, with 7 bases between the two ends. The CDR3 reads CASSPDYQETQYF. The CDR3 nucleotides are TGTGCCAGCAGTCCGGACTACCAAGAGACCCAGTACTTC.

The V and J genes are TRBV28 and TRBJ2-2; TRBD2 might be the D (6 bases). This CDR3 region has 16 residues. V shed 3 bases and J shed 2 bases, with 13 bases lying between them. Germline V gene lookup returns CDR1 MDHEN and CDR2 SYDVKM. The CDR3 sequence is CASSFILGGNTGELFF. Here the CDR3 DNA reads TGTGCCAGCAGTTTTATATTGGGAGGAAACACCGGGGAGCTGTTTTTT.

The V gene is TRBV5-6, the J gene TRBJ2-3; 13 nucleotides line up with TRBD2. CDR3 length equals 18 residues. V lost 0 bases and J lost 1; bases outside the gene matches: 5. The germline V gene has CDR1 SGHDT and CDR2 YYEEEE. The CDR3 loop reads CASSLALGTSGGTDTQYF. The CDR3 DNA sequence: TGTGCCAGCAGCTTGGCCCTTGGGACTAGCGGGGGCACAGATACGCAGTATTTT. The variable domain in full, completed from reference TRBV5-6 and TRBJ2-3, reads DAGVTQSPTHLIKTRGQQVTLRCSPKSGHDTVSWYQQALGQGPQFIFQYYEEEERQRGNFPDRFSGHQFPNYSSELNVNALLLGDSALYLCASSLALGTSGGTDTQYFGPGTRLTVL.

Here the CDR3 DNA reads TGTGCCAGTAGTTCTGGCACAGGCTATCAGCCCCAGCATTTT. It specifies CASSSGTGYQPQHF. This sequence joins TRBV19 and TRBJ1-5, with D possibly TRBD1 on 5 matching bases. The V end was cut by 5 bases, the J end by 5 bases, with 13 bases between. Germline V gene sequence: CDR1 LNHDA, CDR2 SQIVND (reference sequence). This CDR3 spans 14 amino acids.

The CDR3 region has the DNA TGTGCCAGCTCACCAGGTCTAACCGGGGAGCTGTTTTTT. The encoded protein is CASSPGLTGELFF. The rearrangement joins TRBV18 to TRBJ2-2, with D uncertain. Germline V gives CDR1 KGHSH, CDR2 LQKENI. V lost 2 bases, J lost 5 bases, and 6 bases lay in between. This CDR3 is 13 amino acids long. The full variable domain, completed using reference TRBV18 and TRBJ2-2, is NAGVMQNPRHLVRRRGQEARLRCSPMKGHSHVYWYRQLPEEGLKFMVYLQKENIIDESGMPKERFSAEFPKEGPSILRIQQVVRGDSAAYFCASSPGLTGELFFGEGSRLTVL.

The rearrangement links TRBV28 to TRBJ2-1, with D perhaps matching TRBD1 (6 bases). The CDR3 spans 13 residues. V was shortened by 7 bases and J by 4 bases, with 11 bases between the two germline ends. Germline V lookup: CDR1 MDHEN, CDR2 SYDVKM. The CDR3 loop is CASNGQHYNEQFF. In DNA, the CDR3 is TGTGCCAGCAATGGACAGCATTACAATGAGCAGTTCTTC.

The J gene is TRBJ1-2, the V gene TRBV5-1; D is possibly TRBD1 (5 bases). The V end was cut by 4 bases, the J end by 8 bases, with 12 bases between. This CDR3 region has 12 residues. Germline CDR1 reads SGHRS; CDR2 reads YFSETQ. The CDR3 region is CASSLGESGYTF. In DNA, the CDR3 is TGCGCCAGCAGCCTGGGGGAGTCCGGCTACACCTTC.

The chain couples TRBV7-2 to TRBJ2-3; D is uncertain. The CDR3 length is 13 residues. The V end was cut by 2 bases, the J end by 4 bases, with 7 bases between. Germline-derived CDR1 and CDR2 are SGHTA and FQGNSA. CDR3 sequence: CASSLSQADTQYF. In DNA form, the CDR3 reads TGTGCCAGCAGCTTAAGCCAGGCAGATACGCAGTATTTT.

The chain employs TRBV4-1 and TRBJ2-7; no reliable D call. Trimming shortened V by 0 bases and J by 6 bases, and 9 bases separated the two germline ends. The germline CDR1 and CDR2 sequences are MGHRA and YSYEKL. The CDR3 spans 13 residues. The CDR3 nucleotides are TGCGCCAGCAGCCAAGATGGCAGAATCGAGCAGTACTTC. The encoded protein is CASSQDGRIEQYF.